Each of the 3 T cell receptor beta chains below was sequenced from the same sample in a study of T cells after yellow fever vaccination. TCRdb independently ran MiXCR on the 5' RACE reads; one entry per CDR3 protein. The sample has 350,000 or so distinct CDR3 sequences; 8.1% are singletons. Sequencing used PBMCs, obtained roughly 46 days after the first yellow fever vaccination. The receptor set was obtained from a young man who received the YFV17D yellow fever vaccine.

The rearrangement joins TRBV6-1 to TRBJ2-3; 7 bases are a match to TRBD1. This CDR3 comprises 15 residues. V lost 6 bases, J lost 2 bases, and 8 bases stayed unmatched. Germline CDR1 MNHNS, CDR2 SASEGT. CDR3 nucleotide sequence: TGTGCCAGCAGGACAGGGATGGGGGACACAGATACGCAGTATTTT. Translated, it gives CASRTGMGDTDTQYF.

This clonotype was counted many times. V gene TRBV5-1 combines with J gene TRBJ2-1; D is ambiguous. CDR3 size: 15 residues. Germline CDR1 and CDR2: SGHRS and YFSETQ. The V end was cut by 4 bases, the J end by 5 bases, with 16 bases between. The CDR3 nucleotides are TGCGCCAGCAGCCCCAAATATCAAACGGACAATGAGCAGTTCTTC. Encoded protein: CASSPKYQTDNEQFF. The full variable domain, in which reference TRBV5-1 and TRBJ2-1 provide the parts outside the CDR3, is KAGVTQTPRYLIKTRGQQVTLSCSPISGHRSVSWYQQTPGQGLQFLFEYFSETQRNKGNFPGRFSGRQFSNSRSEMNVSTLELGDSALYLCASSPKYQTDNEQFFGPGTRLTVL.

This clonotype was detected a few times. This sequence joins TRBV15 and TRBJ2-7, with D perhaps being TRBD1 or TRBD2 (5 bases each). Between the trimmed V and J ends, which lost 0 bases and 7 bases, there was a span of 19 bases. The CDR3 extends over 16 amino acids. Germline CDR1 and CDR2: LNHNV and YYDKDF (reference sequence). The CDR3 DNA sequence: TGTGCCACCAGCAGAGACAGGGACCCAGCGCTAGGGGAGCAGTACTTC. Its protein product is CATSRDRDPALGEQYF.